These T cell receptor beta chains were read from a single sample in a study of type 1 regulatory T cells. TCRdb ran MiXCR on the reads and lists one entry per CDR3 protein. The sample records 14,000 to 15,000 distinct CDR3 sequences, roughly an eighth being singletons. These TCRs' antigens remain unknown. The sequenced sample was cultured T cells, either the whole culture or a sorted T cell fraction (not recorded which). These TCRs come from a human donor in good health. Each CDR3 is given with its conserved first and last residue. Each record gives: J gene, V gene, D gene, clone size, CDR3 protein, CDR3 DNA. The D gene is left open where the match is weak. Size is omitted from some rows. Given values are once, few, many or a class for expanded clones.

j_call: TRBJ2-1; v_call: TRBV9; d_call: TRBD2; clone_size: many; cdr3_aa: CASTAYGRGSVNEQFF; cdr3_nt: TGTGCCAGCACCGCGTATGGTCGCGGGAGTGTGAATGAGCAGTTCTTC
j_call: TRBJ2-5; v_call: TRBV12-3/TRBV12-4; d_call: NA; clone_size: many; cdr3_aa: CASSLGSLQETQYF; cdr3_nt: TGTGCCAGCAGTTTGGGGTCTCTTCAAGAGACCCAGTACTTC
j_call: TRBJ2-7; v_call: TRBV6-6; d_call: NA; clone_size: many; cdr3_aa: CASIVGPTYEQYF; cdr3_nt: TGTGCCAGCATAGTGGGACCAACCTACGAGCAGTACTTC
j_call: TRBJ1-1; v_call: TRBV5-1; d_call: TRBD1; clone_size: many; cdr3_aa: CASSQQQGTAFF; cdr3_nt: TGCGCCAGCAGTCAACAACAGGGGACCGCTTTCTTT
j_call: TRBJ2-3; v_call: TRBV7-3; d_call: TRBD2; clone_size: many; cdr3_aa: CASSPGTSVDTQYF; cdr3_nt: TGTGCCAGCAGCCCCGGGACTAGCGTTGATACGCAGTATTTT
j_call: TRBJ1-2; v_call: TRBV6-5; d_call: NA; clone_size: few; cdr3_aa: CASSPQDGGFYGYTF; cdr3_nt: TGTGCCAGCAGCCCCCAGGACGGAGGATTCTATGGCTACACCTTC
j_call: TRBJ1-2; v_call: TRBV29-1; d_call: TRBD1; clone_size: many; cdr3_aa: CSVQPTGAPYGYTF; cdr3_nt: TGCAGCGTCCAACCGACAGGGGCCCCCTATGGCTACACCTTC
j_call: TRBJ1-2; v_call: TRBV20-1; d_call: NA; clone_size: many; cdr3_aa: CSARDSIQPTYGYTF; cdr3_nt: TGCAGTGCTAGAGATTCGATTCAGCCCACCTATGGCTACACCTTC
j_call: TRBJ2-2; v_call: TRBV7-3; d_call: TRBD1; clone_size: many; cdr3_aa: CASRQPGQGGTGELFF; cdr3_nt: TGTGCCAGCAGACAACCGGGACAGGGAGGCACCGGGGAGCTGTTTTTT
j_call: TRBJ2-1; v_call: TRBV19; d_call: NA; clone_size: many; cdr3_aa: CASSASGNEQFF; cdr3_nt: TGTGCCAGTAGTGCCTCAGGGAATGAGCAGTTCTTC
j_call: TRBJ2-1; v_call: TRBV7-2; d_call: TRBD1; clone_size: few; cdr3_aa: CASSQDRINEQFF; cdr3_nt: TGTGCCAGCAGCCAGGACAGGATTAATGAGCAGTTCTTC
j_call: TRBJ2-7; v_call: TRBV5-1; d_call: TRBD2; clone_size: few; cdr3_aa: CASSFRASPRDYYEQYF; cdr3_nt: TGCGCCAGCAGCTTCCGGGCTTCCCCGAGGGACTACTACGAGCAGTACTTC
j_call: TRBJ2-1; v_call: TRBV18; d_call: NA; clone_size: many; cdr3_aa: CASSQNRASSYNEQFF; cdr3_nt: TGTGCCAGCTCACAAAATAGAGCAAGCTCCTACAATGAGCAGTTCTTC
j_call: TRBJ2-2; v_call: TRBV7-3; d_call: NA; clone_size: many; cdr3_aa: CASSLILGTGELFF; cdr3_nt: TGTGCCAGCAGCTTAATCCTGGGAACCGGGGAGCTGTTTTTT
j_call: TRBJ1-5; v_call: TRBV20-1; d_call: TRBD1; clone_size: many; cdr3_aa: CSARVRTGGQPQHF; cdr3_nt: TGCAGTGCTAGAGTGCGCACAGGGGGTCAGCCCCAGCATTTT
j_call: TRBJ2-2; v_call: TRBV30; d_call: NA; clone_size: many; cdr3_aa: CAWSVAGSGELFF; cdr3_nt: TGTGCCTGGAGTGTGGCGGGATCCGGGGAGCTGTTTTTT
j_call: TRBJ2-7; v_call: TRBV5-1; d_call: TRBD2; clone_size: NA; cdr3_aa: CASSLDLAGGPGYEQYF; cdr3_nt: TGCGCCAGCAGCTTGGATCTAGCGGGGGGGCCAGGATACGAGCAGTACTTC
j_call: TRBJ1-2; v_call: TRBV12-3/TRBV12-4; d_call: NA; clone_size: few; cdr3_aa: CASSPDTSYGYTF; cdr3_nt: TGTGCCAGCAGCCCAGACACTAGTTATGGCTACACCTTC
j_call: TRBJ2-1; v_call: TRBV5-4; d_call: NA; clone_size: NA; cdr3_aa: CASSLSRSSYNEQFF; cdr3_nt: TGTGCCAGCAGCTTGTCCAGGAGCTCCTACAATGAGCAGTTCTTC
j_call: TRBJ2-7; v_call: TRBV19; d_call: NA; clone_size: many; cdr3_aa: CASSLGGNVYEQYF; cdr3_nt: TGTGCCAGTAGTCTAGGAGGGAATGTCTACGAGCAGTACTTC
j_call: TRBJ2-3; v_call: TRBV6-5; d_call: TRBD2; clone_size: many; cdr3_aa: CASSRLAGLGDTQYF; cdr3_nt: TGTGCCAGCAGCAGACTAGCGGGATTAGGAGATACGCAGTATTTT
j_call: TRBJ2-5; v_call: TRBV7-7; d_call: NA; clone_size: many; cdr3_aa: CASSLVGGQETQYF; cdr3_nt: TGTGCTAGCAGCTTAGTAGGGGGTCAAGAGACCCAGTACTTC
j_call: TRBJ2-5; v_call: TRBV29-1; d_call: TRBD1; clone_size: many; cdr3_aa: CSAYRGSQETQYF; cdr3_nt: TGCAGCGCCTACAGGGGAAGCCAAGAGACCCAGTACTTC
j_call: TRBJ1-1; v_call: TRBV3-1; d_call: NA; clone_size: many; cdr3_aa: CASSPPAGATEAFF; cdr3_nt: TGTGCCAGCAGCCCGCCTGCAGGGGCCACTGAAGCTTTCTTT
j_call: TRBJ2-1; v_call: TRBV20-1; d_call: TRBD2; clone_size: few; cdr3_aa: CSAPPGGNEQFF; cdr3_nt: TGCAGTGCTCCCCCGGGAGGTAATGAGCAGTTCTTC
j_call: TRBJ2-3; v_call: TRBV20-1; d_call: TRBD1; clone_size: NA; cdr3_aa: CSARKQGPDTQYF; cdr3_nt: TGCAGTGCTAGAAAACAGGGGCCAGATACGCAGTATTTT
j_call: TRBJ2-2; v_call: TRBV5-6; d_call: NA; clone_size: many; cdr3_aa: CASSLGGNTGELFF; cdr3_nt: TGTGCCAGCAGCTTGGGAGGAAACACCGGGGAGCTGTTTTTT
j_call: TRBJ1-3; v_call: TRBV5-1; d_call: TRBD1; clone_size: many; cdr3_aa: CASSDSTGGPTF; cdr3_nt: TGCGCCAGCAGCGACTCGACAGGGGGCCCTACTTTT
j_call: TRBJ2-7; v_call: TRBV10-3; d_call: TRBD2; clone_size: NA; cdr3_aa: CAISTSGIYEQYF; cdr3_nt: TGTGCCATCAGCACGAGCGGGATCTACGAGCAGTACTTC
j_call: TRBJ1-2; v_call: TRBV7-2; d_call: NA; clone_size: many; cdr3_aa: CASSLSRDPWNGYTF; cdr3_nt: TGTGCCAGCAGCTTATCCCGGGACCCTTGGAATGGCTACACCTTC
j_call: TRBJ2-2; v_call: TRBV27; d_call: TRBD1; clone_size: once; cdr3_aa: CASSPKPGQLIGELFF; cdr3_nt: TGTGCCAGCAGCCCCAAACCGGGACAGCTAATCGGGGAGCTGTTTTTT
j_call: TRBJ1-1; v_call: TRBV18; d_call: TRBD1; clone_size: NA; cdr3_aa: CASSPGQGENTEAFF; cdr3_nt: TGTGCCAGCTCACCCGGACAGGGGGAGAACACTGAAGCTTTCTTT
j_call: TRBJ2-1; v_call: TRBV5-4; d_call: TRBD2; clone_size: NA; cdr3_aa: CASSPGGTSGTKGNEQFF; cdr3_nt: TGTGCCAGCAGCCCGGGGGGGACTAGCGGGACGAAGGGCAATGAGCAGTTCTTC
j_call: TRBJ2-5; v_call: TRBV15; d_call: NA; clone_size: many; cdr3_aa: CATLGGGETQYF; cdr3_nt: TGTGCCACCCTGGGAGGGGGAGAGACCCAGTACTTC
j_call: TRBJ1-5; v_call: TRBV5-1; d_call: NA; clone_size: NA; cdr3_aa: CASSLVAGDSNQPQHF; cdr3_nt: TGCGCCAGCAGCTTGGTAGCGGGTGATAGCAATCAGCCCCAGCATTTT
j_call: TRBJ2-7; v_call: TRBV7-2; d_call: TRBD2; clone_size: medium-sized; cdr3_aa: CASSLVASGDTYEQYF; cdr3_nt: TGTGCCAGCAGCTTAGTAGCTAGCGGTGATACCTACGAGCAGTACTTC
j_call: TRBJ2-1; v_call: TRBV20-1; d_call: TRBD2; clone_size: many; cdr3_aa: CSARKSGGFTNEQFF; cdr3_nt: TGCAGTGCTAGGAAAAGCGGGGGTTTCACCAATGAGCAGTTCTTC
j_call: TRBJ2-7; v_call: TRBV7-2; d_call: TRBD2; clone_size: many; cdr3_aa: CASSLGSIWGGYEQYF; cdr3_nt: TGTGCCAGCAGCTTAGGCTCGATTTGGGGGGGCTACGAGCAGTACTTC
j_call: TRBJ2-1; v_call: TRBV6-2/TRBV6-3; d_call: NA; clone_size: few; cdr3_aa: CASRPPGTGLREQFF; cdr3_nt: TGTGCCAGCAGACCCCCCGGTACGGGTTTACGTGAGCAGTTCTTC
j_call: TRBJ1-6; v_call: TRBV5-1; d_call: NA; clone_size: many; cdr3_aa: CASRFQAGADSPLHF; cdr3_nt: TGCGCCAGCCGATTCCAGGCGGGGGCAGATTCACCCCTCCACTTT
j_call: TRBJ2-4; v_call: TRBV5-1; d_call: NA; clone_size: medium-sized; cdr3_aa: CASSFTWDTKNIQYF; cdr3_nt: TGCGCCAGCAGCTTTACCTGGGACACCAAAAACATTCAGTACTTC
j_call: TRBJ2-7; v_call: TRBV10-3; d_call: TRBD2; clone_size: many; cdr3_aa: CAISESSKRGGARQYF; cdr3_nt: TGTGCCATCAGTGAGTCTTCGAAGCGGGGTGGCGCGCGTCAGTACTTC
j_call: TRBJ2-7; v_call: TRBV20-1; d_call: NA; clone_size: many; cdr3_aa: CSAPSVYEQYF; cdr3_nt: TGCAGTGCTCCCTCGGTATACGAGCAGTACTTC
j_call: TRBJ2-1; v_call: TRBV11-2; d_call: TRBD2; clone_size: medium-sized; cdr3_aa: CASSGASGRWPFF; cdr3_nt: TGTGCCAGCTCAGGGGCTAGCGGGAGATGGCCGTTCTTC
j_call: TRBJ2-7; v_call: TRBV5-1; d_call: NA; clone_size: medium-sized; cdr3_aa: CASSLSGSSSYEQYF; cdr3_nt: TGCGCCAGCAGCTTGAGCGGGTCTAGCTCCTACGAGCAGTACTTC